This T cell receptor (beta chain) was sequenced for a study of Graves' ophthalmopathy and Graves' hyperthyroidism. RNA transcripts provided the template for amplifying TCR beta CDR3 regions. HTBI primers were used in a first-round RT-PCR, which preceded a second-round multiplex PCR. From the multiplex PCR reads, TCRdb called clonotypes with MiXCR, one entry per CDR3 protein. The sample consists of 650,000 to 900,000 distinct CDR3 sequences, approximately 40% of them appearing once. This clonotype was seen only a few times. Its target is unknown. Study-level findings and limits: Most expanded thyroid clonotypes above 0.001 frequency also appeared in blood.

The clonotype originates from an adult man with Graves' ophthalmopathy. The sample comprised peripheral blood.

The CDR3: CAISEEGYETQHF. The DNA for the CDR3 is TGTGCCATCAGTGAGGAGGGCTATGAGACCCAGCATTTT. This chain links TRBV10-3 with TRBJ1-5, with unresolved D. V shed 2 bases and J shed 11 bases, with 13 bases lying between them. Germline V gives CDR1 ENHRY, CDR2 SYGVKD. The CDR3 contains 13 residues.